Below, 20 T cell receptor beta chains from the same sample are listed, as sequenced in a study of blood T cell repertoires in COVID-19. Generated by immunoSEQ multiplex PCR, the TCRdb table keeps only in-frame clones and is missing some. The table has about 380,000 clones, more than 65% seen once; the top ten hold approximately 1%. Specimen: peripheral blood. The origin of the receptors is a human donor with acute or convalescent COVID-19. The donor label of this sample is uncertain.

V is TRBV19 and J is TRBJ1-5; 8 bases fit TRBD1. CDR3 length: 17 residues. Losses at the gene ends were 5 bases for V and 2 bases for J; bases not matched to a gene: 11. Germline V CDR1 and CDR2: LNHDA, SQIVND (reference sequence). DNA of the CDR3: TGTGCCAGTAGTTTGGGACAGGCTCAGGAAGGCAATCAGCCCCAGCATTTT. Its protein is CASSLGQAQEGNQPQHF.

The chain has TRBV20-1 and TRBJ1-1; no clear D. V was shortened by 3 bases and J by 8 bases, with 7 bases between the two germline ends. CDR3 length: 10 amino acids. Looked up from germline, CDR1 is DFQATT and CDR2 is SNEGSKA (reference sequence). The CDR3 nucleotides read TGCAGTGCTAGTTATCTAGAAGCTTTCTTT. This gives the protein CSASYLEAFF.

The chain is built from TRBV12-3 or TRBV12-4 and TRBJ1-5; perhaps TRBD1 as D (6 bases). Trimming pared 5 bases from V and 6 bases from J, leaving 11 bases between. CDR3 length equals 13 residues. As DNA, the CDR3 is TGTGCCAGCAGTCCCCTGGGGGCTCAGCCCCAGCATTTT. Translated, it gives CASSPLGAQPQHF.

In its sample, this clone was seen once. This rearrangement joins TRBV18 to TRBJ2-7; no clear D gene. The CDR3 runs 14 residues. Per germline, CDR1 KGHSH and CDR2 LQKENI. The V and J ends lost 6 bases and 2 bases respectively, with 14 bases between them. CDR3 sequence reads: CASSSLAEAYEQYF. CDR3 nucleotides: TGTGCCAGCTCTTCTTTGGCGGAAGCCTACGAGCAGTACTTC.

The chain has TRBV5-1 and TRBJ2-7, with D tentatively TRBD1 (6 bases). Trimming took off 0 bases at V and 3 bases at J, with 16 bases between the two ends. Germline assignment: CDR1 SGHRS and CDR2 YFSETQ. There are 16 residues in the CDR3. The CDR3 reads CASSLVPGALDYEQYF. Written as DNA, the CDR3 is TGCGCCAGCAGCTTGGTCCCAGGGGCCTTAGACTACGAGCAGTACTTC.

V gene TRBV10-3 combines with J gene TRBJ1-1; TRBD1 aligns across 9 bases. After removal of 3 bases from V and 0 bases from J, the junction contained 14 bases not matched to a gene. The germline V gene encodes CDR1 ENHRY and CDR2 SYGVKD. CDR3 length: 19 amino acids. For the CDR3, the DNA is TGTGCCATCAGTGATTTTGGACAGGGGACGGAGGCCATGAACACTGAAGCTTTCTTT. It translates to CAISDFGQGTEAMNTEAFF.

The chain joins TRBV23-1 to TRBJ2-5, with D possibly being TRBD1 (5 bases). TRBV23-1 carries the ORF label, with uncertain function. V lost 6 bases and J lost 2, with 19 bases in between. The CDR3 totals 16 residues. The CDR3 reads CASRKGAYGGQETQYF. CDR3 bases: TGCGCCAGCAGGAAAGGGGCTTACGGTGGACAAGAGACCCAGTACTTC.

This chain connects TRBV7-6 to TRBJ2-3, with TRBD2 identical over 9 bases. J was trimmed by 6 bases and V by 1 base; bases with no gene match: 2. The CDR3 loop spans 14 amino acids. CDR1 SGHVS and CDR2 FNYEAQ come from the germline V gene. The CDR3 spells CASSLGRGGDTQYF. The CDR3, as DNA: TGTGCCAGCAGCTTAGGGCGGGGGGGCGATACGCAGTATTTT.

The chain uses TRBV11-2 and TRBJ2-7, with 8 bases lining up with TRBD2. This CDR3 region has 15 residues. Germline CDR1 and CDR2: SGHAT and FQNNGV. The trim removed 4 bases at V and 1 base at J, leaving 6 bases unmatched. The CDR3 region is CASSSSSSGSYEQYF. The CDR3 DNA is TGTGCCAGCAGCTCGTCGTCTAGCGGGTCCTACGAGCAGTACTTC.

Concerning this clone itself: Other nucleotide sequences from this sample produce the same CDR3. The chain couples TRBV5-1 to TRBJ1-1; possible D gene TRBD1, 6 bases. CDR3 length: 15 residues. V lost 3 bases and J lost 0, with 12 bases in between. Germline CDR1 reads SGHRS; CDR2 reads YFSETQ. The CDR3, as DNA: TGCGCCAGCAGCTCTGGACAGAGAATGAACACTGAAGCTTTCTTT. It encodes CASSSGQRMNTEAFF.

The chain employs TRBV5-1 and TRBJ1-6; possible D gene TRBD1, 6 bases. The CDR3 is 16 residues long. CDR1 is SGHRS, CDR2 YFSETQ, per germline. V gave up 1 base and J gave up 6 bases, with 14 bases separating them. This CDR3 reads CASSLYPGEGNSPLHF. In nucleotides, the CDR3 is TGCGCCAGCAGCTTGTACCCAGGGGAAGGTAATTCACCCCTCCACTTT.

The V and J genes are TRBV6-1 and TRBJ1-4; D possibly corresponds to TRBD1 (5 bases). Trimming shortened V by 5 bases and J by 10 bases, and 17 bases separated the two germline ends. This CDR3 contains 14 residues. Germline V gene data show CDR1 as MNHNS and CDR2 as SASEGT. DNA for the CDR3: TGTGCCAGCAGTTTCTGGGGGGTGGGGATAAAACTGTTTTTT. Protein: CASSFWGVGIKLFF.

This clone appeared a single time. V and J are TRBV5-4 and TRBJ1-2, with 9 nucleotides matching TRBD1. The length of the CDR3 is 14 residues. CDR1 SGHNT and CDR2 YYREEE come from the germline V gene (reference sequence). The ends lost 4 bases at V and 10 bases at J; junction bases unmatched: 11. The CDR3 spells CASSDAGQGRTYTF. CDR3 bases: TGTGCCAGCAGCGATGCGGGACAGGGAAGGACCTACACCTTC.

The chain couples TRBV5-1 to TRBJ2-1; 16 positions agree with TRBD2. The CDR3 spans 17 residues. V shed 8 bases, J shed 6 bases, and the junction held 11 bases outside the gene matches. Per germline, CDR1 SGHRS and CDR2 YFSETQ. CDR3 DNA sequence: TGCGCCAGTTCATTACCGGGACTAGCGGGAGGGGGCAATGAGCAGTTCTTC. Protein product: CASSLPGLAGGGNEQFF.

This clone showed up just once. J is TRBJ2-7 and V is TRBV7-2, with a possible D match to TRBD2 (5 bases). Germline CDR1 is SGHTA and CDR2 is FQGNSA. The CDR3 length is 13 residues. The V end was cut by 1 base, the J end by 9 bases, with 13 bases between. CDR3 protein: CASSLDFGSVQYF. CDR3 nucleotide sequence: TGTGCCAGCAGCTTAGATTTTGGTAGCGTGCAGTACTTC.

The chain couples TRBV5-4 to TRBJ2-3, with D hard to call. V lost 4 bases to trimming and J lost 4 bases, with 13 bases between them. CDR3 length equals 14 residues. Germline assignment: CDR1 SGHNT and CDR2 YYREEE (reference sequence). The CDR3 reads CASSTPLAADTQYF. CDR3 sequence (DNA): TGTGCCAGCAGCACTCCCCTCGCGGCAGATACGCAGTATTTT.

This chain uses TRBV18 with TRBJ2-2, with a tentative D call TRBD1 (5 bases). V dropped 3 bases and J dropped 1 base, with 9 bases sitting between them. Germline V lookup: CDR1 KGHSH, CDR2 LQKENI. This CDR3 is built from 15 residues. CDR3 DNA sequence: TGTGCCAGCTCACCGAGCAGGGAGAACACCGGGGAGCTGTTTTTT. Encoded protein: CASSPSRENTGELFF.

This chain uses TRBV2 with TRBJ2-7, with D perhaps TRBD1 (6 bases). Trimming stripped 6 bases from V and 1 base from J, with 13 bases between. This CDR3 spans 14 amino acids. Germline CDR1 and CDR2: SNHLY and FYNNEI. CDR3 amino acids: CASRFRGSSYEQYF. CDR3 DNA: TGTGCCAGCAGGTTTAGGGGGAGTTCCTACGAGCAGTACTTC.

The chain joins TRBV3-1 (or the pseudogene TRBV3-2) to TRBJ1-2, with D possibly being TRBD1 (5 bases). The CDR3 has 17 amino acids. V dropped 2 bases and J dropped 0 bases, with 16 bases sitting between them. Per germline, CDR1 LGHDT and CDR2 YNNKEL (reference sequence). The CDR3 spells CASSQLPEDNANYGYTF. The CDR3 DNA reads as TGTGCCAGCAGCCAACTTCCCGAGGACAACGCTAACTATGGCTACACCTTC.

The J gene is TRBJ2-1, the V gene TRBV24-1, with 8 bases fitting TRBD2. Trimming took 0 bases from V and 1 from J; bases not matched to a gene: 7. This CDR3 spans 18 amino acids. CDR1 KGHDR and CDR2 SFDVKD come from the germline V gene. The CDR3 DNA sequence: TGTGCCACCAGTGATTTGAAAGGGGCGGGAGGTTCCTACAATGAGCAGTTCTTC. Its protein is CATSDLKGAGGSYNEQFF.